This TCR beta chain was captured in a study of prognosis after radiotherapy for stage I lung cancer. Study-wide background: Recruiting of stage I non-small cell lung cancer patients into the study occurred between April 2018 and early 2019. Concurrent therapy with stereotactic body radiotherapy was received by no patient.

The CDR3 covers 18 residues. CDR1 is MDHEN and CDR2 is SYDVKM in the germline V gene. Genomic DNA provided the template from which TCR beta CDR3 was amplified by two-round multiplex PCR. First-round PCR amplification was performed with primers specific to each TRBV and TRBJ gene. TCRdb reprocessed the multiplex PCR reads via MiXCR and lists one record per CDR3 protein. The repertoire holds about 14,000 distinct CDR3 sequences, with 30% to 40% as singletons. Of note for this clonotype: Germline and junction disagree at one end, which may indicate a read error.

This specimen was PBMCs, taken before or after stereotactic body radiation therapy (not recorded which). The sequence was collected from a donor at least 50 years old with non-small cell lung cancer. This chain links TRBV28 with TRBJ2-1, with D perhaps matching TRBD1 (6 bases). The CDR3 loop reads CVSSLLGTWVPRYNQQFF. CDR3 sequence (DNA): TGTGTCAGCAGTTTGCTCGGGACATGGGTTCCGCGCTACAATCAGCAGTTCTTC.